This TCR beta chain was profiled in a study of beta chain features in type 1 diabetes. The CDR3 contains 15 residues. Germline lookup yields CDR1 MNHEY and CDR2 SVGAGI. V was clipped by 5 bases and J by 3 bases, with 14 bases between them. As regards this clone: No antigen is known for it.

TCRB transcripts that were expressed got sequenced, as all of the isolated RNA had been reverse transcribed. TCRdb's table, derived via immunoSEQ multiplex PCR, lists solely in-frame clones and lacks some. This table has hundreds of thousands of clones, over 11% appearing once. The study's findings and limits: For Type 1 diabetes patients, all four CD4+ subsets carried TCRB CDR3s that were moderately but significantly shorter.

Sequenced: naive CD4+ T cells from blood. This receptor was identified in a man between 18 and 29 years old with type 1 diabetes. The rearrangement links TRBV6-5 to TRBJ1-5; D not resolved. The CDR3 nucleotides are TGTGCCAGCAGTGCCGGACGGGCGTTCAATCAGCCCCAGCATTTT. Translating gives CASSAGRAFNQPQHF.